This passage covers 25 T cell receptor beta chains from one sample sequenced in a study of T-cell memory formation after mild COVID-19. MiXCR, applied by TCRdb to the 5' RACE reads, yields one record per CDR3 protein. The sample lists roughly 350,000 distinct CDR3 sequences, under 25% seen once, with 12% in the top ten. The sample was PBMCs or a T cell subset sorted from them (not recorded which). All receptors derive from an adult woman who had mild COVID-19 (a few samples of this study predate the infection). Cell type and time point are not known.

This clonotype turned up a few times. The V and J genes are TRBV7-8 and TRBJ1-2, with a possible D match to TRBD1 (5 bases). With 1 base removed from V and 8 bases from J, the gap between germline ends came to 11 bases. The CDR3 sequence is 13 residues long. CDR1 SGHVS and CDR2 FQNEAQ come from the germline V gene. Written as DNA, the CDR3 is TGTGCCAGCAGCTTAGGGGGCAATCAGGGCTACACCTTC. Translated, it gives CASSLGGNQGYTF.

This clonotype came up a few times. The chain employs TRBV29-1 and TRBJ1-1; 7 bases agree with TRBD1. Trimming at V came to 6 bases and at J to 11 bases, leaving 6 bases not matched to a gene. CDR1 and CDR2 from the germline V gene are SQVTM and ANQGSEA. The CDR3 contains 10 residues. The CDR3 DNA reads TGCAGCGTAAGGGGACAGTGGGCTTTCTTT. It specifies CSVRGQWAFF. The full variable domain, its missing parts supplied by reference TRBV29-1 and TRBJ1-1, is SAVISQKPSRDICQRGTSLTIQCQVDSQVTMMFWYRQQPGQSLTLIATANQGSEATYESGFVIDKFPISRPNLTFSTLTVSNMSPEDSSIYLCSVRGQWAFFGQGTRLTVV.

The V and J genes are TRBV20-1 and TRBJ1-6; 9 positions match TRBD1. The CDR3 sequence is 15 residues long. In germline, CDR1 is DFQATT, CDR2 SNEGSKA (reference sequence). The V segment lost 1 base and the J segment 11 bases; nucleotides outside the gene matches: 9. The CDR3: CSARVHPGQGPPLHF. CDR3 nucleotides: TGCAGTGCTAGAGTCCACCCGGGACAGGGCCCACCCCTCCACTTT.

In this sample, this clonotype turned up a few times. The chain is built from TRBV18 and TRBJ2-2, with D perhaps TRBD1 (6 bases). Trimming shortened V by 5 bases and J by 5 bases, and 9 bases separated the two germline ends. CDR1 is KGHSH and CDR2 is LQKENI in the germline V gene. This CDR3 region has 13 residues. CDR3 region: CASSIQGTGELFF. The CDR3 DNA follows: TGTGCCAGCTCAATACAGGGAACCGGGGAGCTGTTTTTT.

Relative to its sample, this clonotype is medium-sized (0.01 to 0.1%). The V call is TRBV5-6, the J call TRBJ1-6, with 9 bases aligning to TRBD1. V shed 6 bases and J 9 bases; nucleotides not matched to a gene: 13. Germline V gene sequence: CDR1 SGHDT, CDR2 YYEEEE. The length of the CDR3 is 16 residues. CDR3 residues: CASNSRTGTGFSPLHF. CDR3 coding DNA: TGTGCCAGCAACTCCCGGACGGGGACAGGGTTTTCACCCCTCCACTTT.

This clonotype was seen a handful of times. V gene TRBV5-1 combines with J gene TRBJ2-7; no clear D. CDR3 length: 16 amino acids. The germline V and J ends were trimmed by 3 bases and 0 bases, with 16 bases remaining between them. Germline CDR1 and CDR2: SGHRS and YFSETQ. CDR3 protein: CASSSLVAESSYEQYF. DNA of the CDR3: TGCGCCAGCAGCTCACTCGTGGCGGAGAGCTCCTACGAGCAGTACTTC.

The rearrangement links TRBV5-1 to TRBJ2-3; no clear D. V was cut by 4 bases and J by 0 bases, with 12 bases left in between. Germline assignment: CDR1 SGHRS and CDR2 YFSETQ. The CDR3 totals 15 residues. Here the CDR3 DNA reads TGCGCCAGCAGCCCGTCGACTTTGAGCACAGATACGCAGTATTTT. Amino acid sequence: CASSPSTLSTDTQYF.

This clonotype was detected ten times or more. The rearrangement uses TRBV5-1 and TRBJ2-7, with D tentatively TRBD1 or TRBD2 (6 bases each). Germline loops: CDR1 SGHRS, CDR2 YFSETQ. CDR3 length: 20 residues. Trimming shortened V by 1 base and J by 1 base, and 27 bases separated the two germline ends. CDR3 DNA sequence: TGCGCCAGCAGCTTGAACTTGGGGGGCTTCGCCCGAGCGGATTCCTACGAGCAGTACTTC. It translates to CASSLNLGGFARADSYEQYF.

The sample holds a few counts of this clonotype. The V gene is TRBV7-8, the J gene TRBJ1-4; 10 bases align to TRBD1. CDR3 length: 18 amino acids. Germline CDR1 is SGHVS and CDR2 is FQNEAQ. Trimming cost V 1 base and J 11 bases; bases outside gene matches: 16. CDR3 DNA sequence: TGTGCCAGCAGCTTAGATCCCGGCAAAACCGGGACAGGGGACAAACTGTTTTTT. This codes for CASSLDPGKTGTGDKLFF.

CDR3: CASSFPWGGPDTQYF. The DNA of the CDR3 is TGTGCCAGCAGCTTTCCCTGGGGGGGACCAGATACGCAGTATTTT. The chain recombines TRBV7-9 with TRBJ2-3; 7 bases align to TRBD2. V shed 3 bases, J shed 4 bases, and the junction held 7 bases outside the gene matches. Germline-derived CDR1 and CDR2 are SEHNR and FQNEAQ (reference sequence). The CDR3 has 15 residues.

The chain has TRBV19 and TRBJ2-1; tentatively, D is TRBD2 (6 bases). Trimming took off 7 bases at V and 8 bases at J, with 12 bases between the two ends. This CDR3 contains 12 residues. CDR1 LNHDA and CDR2 SQIVND come from the germline V gene (reference sequence). CDR3 coding DNA: TGTGCCAGTAAATTTAGCGGCGATGAGCAGTTCTTC. As protein: CASKFSGDEQFF.

J is TRBJ2-7 and V is TRBV5-6; TRBD2 might be the D (5 bases). V gave up 2 bases and J gave up 3 bases, with 12 bases separating them. Germline CDR1 SGHDT, CDR2 YYEEEE. The CDR3 is 14 residues long. CDR3 sequence: CASSLSVTSYEQYF. The CDR3 DNA follows: TGTGCCAGCAGCTTATCGGTCACTAGCTACGAGCAGTACTTC. Full variable domain (remainder filled in from reference TRBV5-6 and TRBJ2-7): DAGVTQSPTHLIKTRGQQVTLRCSPKSGHDTVSWYQQALGQGPQFIFQYYEEEERQRGNFPDRFSGHQFPNYSSELNVNALLLGDSALYLCASSLSVTSYEQYFGPGTRLTVT.

This clonotype was counted only a few times. The V gene is TRBV9, the J gene TRBJ1-6; 8 bases are shared with TRBD1. CDR1 and CDR2 (germline): SGDLS, YYNGEE. With V trimmed by 4 bases and J by 10 bases, 10 bases remained unmatched. The CDR3 covers 15 residues. The CDR3: CASSPATGVGSPLHF. DNA of the CDR3: TGTGCCAGCAGCCCAGCGACAGGGGTCGGGTCACCCCTCCACTTT.

J is TRBJ1-2 and V is TRBV6-2 or TRBV6-3; D not certain. Trimming cost V 0 bases and J 3 bases, with 20 bases left between them. CDR1 is MNHEY and CDR2 is SVGEGT in the germline V gene. The CDR3 runs to 18 residues. The CDR3 here is CASSYSQPSRTLYYGYTF. In DNA, the CDR3 is TGTGCCAGCAGTTACTCTCAGCCCTCACGAACCCTGTACTATGGCTACACCTTC.

This clonotype was counted at least ten times. The V call is TRBV5-1, the J call TRBJ2-7, with D unresolved. Between the trimmed V and J ends, which lost 5 bases and 4 bases, there was a span of 16 bases. The CDR3 runs to 14 residues. CDR1 is SGHRS and CDR2 is YFSETQ in the germline V gene. The CDR3 sequence is CASSQKNGPYEQYF. As DNA, the CDR3 is TGCGCCAGCAGTCAAAAAAATGGACCTTACGAGCAGTACTTC.

Only a few counts were recorded for this clonotype. The gene calls are TRBV29-1 and TRBJ2-7, with 9 positions matching TRBD1. Germline V lookup: CDR1 SQVTM, CDR2 ANQGSEA. CDR3 length: 12 residues. V lost 7 bases to trimming and J lost 3 bases; unmatched junction nucleotides: 4. This chain's CDR3 is CSGTGAFYEQYF. CDR3 DNA sequence: TGCAGCGGGACAGGGGCCTTCTACGAGCAGTACTTC.

This clonotype was counted only a few times. The chain recombines TRBV18 with TRBJ2-1; unclear D gene. CDR3 length equals 12 residues. Germline V lookup: CDR1 KGHSH, CDR2 LQKENI. V was pared by 0 bases and J by 10 bases, with 7 bases between. CDR3 sequence (DNA): TGTGCCAGCTCACCACCGGCCTCAGAGCAGTTCTTC. It encodes CASSPPASEQFF.

This clonotype was counted between two and nine times. The rearrangement joins TRBV7-8 to TRBJ2-1, with TRBD2 matching 15 bases. This CDR3 is built from 18 residues. The germline gives CDR1 SGHVS, CDR2 FQNEAQ. V dropped 1 base and J dropped 4; count of bases not matched to a gene: 5. The CDR3 loop is CASSLGTSGGAVYNEQFF. Here the CDR3 DNA reads TGTGCCAGCAGCTTAGGGACTAGCGGGGGGGCCGTTTACAATGAGCAGTTCTTC.

This clonotype was seen more than once but under ten times. V usage is TRBV9 and J usage is TRBJ2-7, with D uncertain. The CDR3 spans 14 residues. Trimming removed 0 bases at V and 2 bases at J, with 9 bases between. CDR1 is SGDLS and CDR2 is YYNGEE in the germline V gene. The CDR3 DNA is TGTGCCAGCAGCGTAGCCAGCTCCCCCTACGAGCAGTACTTC. Translated: CASSVASSPYEQYF.

The chain uses TRBV11-2 and TRBJ2-7; the D gene is possibly TRBD1 (5 bases). Trimming took 4 bases from V and 2 from J, leaving 15 bases between them. The CDR3 runs 15 residues. Germline V gene data show CDR1 as SGHAT and CDR2 as FQNNGV. The CDR3 bases are TGTGCCAGCAGCTCCGACAGAGTTGTAACCTACGAGCAGTACTTC. This gives the protein CASSSDRVVTYEQYF.

This clonotype has just a few counts. The rearrangement joins TRBV5-1 to TRBJ2-1; 11 bases line up with TRBD2. This CDR3 spans 18 amino acids. The germline CDR1 and CDR2 sequences are SGHRS and YFSETQ. Trimming took 0 bases from V and 8 from J; bases not matched to a gene: 13. The CDR3 DNA is TGCGCCAGCAGCTTGGGAGCCTATAGCGGGAGGGCCGGGCATGAGCAGTTCTTC. Its protein is CASSLGAYSGRAGHEQFF.

This clonotype was picked up a small number of times. The rearrangement links TRBV21-1 to TRBJ2-3; the D call TRBD1 from the table was never checked on the DNA. TRBV21-1 has pseudogene status. CDR3 length: 16 amino acids. DNA of the CDR3: TGTGCCAGCAGGTGGACCGGGACAGGGGGCGAAGATACGCAGTATTTT. Translating gives CASRWTGTGGEDTQYF.

This clonotype was seen only a few times. The chain combines TRBV21-1 with TRBJ1-4; TRBD1 reflects the table's D call only, with no check against the DNA. TRBV21-1 is noted as a pseudogene. The CDR3 totals 17 residues. The CDR3 coding sequence is TGTGCCAGCAGCAAAAGGAGGGGAGGGGGCGTGAATGAAAAACTGTTTTTT. It yields the protein CASSKRRGGGVNEKLFF.

This clonotype appeared a few times. The chain is built from TRBV5-1 and TRBJ2-2; D may be TRBD1 or TRBD2 (5 bases each). The V and J ends lost 4 bases and 4 bases respectively, with 20 bases between them. This CDR3 spans 17 amino acids. The germline CDR1 and CDR2 sequences are SGHRS and YFSETQ. The CDR3 loop reads CASSPRPRAGPTGELFF. The CDR3 coding sequence is TGCGCCAGCAGCCCCCGGCCCAGGGCGGGTCCCACCGGGGAGCTGTTTTTT.

This clonotype was recorded a few times. V gene TRBV4-3 combines with J gene TRBJ2-3; D remains unclear. V lost 5 bases, J lost 5 bases, and 11 bases lay in between. CDR3 length: 13 residues. The germline V gene has CDR1 LGHNA and CDR2 YSLEER. The CDR3 bases are TGCGCCAGCAGCACAAGGTCAAGAGATACGCAGTATTTT. Translating it yields CASSTRSRDTQYF.